This TCR beta chain stems from a study of blood T cell repertoires in COVID-19. Study summary: Samples of COVID-19 (acute and convalescent) were obtained from the United States, Italy and Spain.

The germline V and J ends were trimmed by 4 bases and 1 base, with 13 bases remaining between them. CDR3 length equals 15 residues. Germline CDR1 and CDR2: MGHRA and YSYEKL. Produced via immunoSEQ multiplex PCR; TCRdb's table is partial and in-frame only. The sample has 68,000 or so clones, about 88% seen once. The sequence derives from a man between 45 and 60 years old with active COVID-19. The sample was peripheral blood. The chain links TRBV4-1 to TRBJ1-2; D possibly corresponds to TRBD1 (6 bases). The CDR3, as DNA: TGCGCCAGCAGCCGAGAACAGGGCATTAACTATGGCTACACCTTC. Its translation is CASSREQGINYGYTF.